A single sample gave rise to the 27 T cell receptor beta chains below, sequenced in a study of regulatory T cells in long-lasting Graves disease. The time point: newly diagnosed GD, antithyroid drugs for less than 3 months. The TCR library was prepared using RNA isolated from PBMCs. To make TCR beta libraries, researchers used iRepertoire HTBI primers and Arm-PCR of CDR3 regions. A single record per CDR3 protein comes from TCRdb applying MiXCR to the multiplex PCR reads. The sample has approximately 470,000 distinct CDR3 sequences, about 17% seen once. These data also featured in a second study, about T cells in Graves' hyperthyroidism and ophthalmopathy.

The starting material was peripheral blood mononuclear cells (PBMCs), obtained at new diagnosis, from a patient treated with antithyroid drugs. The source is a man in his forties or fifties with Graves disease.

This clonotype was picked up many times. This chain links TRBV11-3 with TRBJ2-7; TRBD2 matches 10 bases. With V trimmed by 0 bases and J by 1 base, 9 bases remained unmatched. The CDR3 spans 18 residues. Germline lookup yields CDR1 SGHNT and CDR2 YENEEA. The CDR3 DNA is TGTGCCAGCAGCTTAGAATGTCGGACTAGCGGCCCATCCTACGAGCAGTACTTC. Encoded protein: CASSLECRTSGPSYEQYF. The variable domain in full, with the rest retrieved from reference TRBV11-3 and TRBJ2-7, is EAGVVQSPRYKIIEKKQPVAFWCNPISGHNTLYWYLQNLGQGPELLIRYENEEAVDDSQLPKDRFSAERLKGVDSTLKIQPAELGDSAVYLCASSLECRTSGPSYEQYFGPGTRLTVT.

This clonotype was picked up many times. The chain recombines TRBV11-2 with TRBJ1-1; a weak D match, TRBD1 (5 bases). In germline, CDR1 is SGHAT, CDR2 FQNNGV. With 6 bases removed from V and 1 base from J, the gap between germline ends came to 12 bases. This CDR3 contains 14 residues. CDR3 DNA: TGTGCCAGCAGGTATTCTCAGGGGAACACTGAAGCTTTCTTT. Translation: CASRYSQGNTEAFF. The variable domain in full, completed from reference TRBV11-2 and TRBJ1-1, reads EAGVAQSPRYKIIEKRQSVAFWCNPISGHATLYWYQQILGQGPKLLIQFQNNGVVDDSQLPKDRFSAERLKGVDSTLKIQPAKLEDSAVYLCASRYSQGNTEAFFGQGTRLTVV.

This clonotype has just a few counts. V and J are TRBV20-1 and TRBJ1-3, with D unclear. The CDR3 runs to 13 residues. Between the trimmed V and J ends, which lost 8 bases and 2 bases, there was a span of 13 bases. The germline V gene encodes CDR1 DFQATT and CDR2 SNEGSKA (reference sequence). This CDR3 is CSSRSVPGNTIYF. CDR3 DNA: TGCAGTTCCCGATCGGTCCCTGGAAACACCATATATTTT.

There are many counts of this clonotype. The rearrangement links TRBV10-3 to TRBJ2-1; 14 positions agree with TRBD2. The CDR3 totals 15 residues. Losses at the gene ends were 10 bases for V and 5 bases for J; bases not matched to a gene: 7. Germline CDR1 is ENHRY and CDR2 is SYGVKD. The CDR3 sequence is CATEGLAGVNNEQFF. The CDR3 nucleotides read TGTGCCACCGAGGGACTAGCGGGAGTAAACAATGAGCAGTTCTTC.

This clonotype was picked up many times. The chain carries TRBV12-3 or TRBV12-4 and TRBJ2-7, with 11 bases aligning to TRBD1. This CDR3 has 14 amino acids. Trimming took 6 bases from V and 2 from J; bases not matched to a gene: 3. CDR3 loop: CASRPGQGAYEQYF. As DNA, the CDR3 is TGTGCCAGCAGGCCGGGACAGGGGGCCTACGAGCAGTACTTC.

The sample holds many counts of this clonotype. CDR3 protein: CASSSTAGTSGRADTQYF. CDR3 DNA sequence: TGTGCCAGCAGCTCCACCGCCGGGACTAGCGGGAGGGCAGATACGCAGTATTTT. The genes are TRBV7-9 and TRBJ2-3; 16 bases match TRBD2. The CDR3 totals 18 residues. Germline CDR1 SEHNR, CDR2 FQNEAQ (reference sequence). J was trimmed by 4 bases and V by 4 bases; bases with no gene match: 8.

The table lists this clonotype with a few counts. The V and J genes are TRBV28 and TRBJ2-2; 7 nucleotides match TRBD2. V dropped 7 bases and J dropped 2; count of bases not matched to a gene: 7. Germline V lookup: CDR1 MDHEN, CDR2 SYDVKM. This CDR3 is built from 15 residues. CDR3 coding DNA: TGTGCCAGCAACCTGCTAGCGGAAAACACCGGGGAGCTGTTTTTT. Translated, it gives CASNLLAENTGELFF. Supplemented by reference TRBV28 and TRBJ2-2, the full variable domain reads DVKVTQSSRYLVKRTGEKVFLECVQDMDHENMFWYRQDPGLGLRLIYFSYDVKMKEKGDIPEGYSVSREKKERFSLILESASTNQTSMYLCASNLLAENTGELFFGEGSRLTVL.

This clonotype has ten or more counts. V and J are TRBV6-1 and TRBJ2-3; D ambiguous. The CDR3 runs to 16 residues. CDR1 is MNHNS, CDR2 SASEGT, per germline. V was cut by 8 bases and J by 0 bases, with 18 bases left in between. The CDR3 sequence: CASVRSYLPSTDTQYF. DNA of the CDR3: TGTGCCAGCGTTAGGTCTTACCTACCAAGCACAGATACGCAGTATTTT.

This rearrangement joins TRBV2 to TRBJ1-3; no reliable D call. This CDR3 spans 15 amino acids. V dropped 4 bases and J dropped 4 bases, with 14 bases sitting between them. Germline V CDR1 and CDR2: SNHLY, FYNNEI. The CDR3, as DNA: TGTGCCAGCAGTGCCGGGCCAGCGTCCGGAAACACCATATATTTT. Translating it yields CASSAGPASGNTIYF. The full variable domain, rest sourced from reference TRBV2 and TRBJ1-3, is EPEVTQTPSHQVTQMGQEVILRCVPISNHLYFYWYRQILGQKVEFLVSFYNNEISEKSEIFDDQFSVERPDGSNFTLKIRSTKLEDSAMYFCASSAGPASGNTIYFGEGSWLTVV.

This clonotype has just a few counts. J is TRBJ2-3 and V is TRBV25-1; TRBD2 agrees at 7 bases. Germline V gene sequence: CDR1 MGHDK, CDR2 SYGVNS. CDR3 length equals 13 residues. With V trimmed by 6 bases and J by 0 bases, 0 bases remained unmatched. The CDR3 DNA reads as TGTGCCAGCAGGCGGGAGAGCACAGATACGCAGTATTTT. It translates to CASRRESTDTQYF.

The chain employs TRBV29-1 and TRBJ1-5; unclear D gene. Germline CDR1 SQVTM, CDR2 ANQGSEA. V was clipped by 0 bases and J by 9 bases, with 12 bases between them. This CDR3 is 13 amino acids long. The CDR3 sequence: CSVEEVTGAPQHF. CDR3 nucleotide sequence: TGCAGCGTTGAAGAGGTAACGGGTGCGCCCCAGCATTTT.

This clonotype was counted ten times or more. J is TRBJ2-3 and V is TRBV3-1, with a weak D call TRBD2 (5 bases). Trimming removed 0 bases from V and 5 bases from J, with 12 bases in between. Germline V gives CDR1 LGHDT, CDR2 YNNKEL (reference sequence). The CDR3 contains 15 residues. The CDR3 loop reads CASSQDLAGGDTQYF. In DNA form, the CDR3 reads TGTGCCAGCAGCCAAGATCTGGCGGGTGGAGATACGCAGTATTTT.

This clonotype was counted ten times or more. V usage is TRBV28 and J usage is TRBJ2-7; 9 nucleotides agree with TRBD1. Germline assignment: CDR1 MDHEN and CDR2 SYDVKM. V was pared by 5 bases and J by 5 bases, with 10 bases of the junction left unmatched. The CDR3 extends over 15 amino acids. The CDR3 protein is CASSTGQGKPDEQYF. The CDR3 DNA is TGTGCCAGCAGTACGGGACAGGGAAAGCCCGACGAGCAGTACTTC. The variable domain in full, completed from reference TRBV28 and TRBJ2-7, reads DVKVTQSSRYLVKRTGEKVFLECVQDMDHENMFWYRQDPGLGLRLIYFSYDVKMKEKGDIPEGYSVSREKKERFSLILESASTNQTSMYLCASSTGQGKPDEQYFGPGTRLTVT.

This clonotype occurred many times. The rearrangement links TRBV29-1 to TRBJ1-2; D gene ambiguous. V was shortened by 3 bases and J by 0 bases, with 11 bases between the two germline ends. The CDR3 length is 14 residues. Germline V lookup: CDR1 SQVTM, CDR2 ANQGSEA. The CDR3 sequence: CSVDAPLANYGYTF. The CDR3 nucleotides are TGCAGCGTTGACGCGCCCCTAGCTAACTATGGCTACACCTTC.

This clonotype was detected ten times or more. The CDR3 spells CASSYSFRSGELFF. The CDR3 DNA reads TGTGCCAGCAGTTACTCGTTCCGGTCCGGGGAGCTGTTTTTT. The genes are TRBV6-6 and TRBJ2-2, with D unresolved. V lost 0 bases to trimming and J lost 6 bases, with 8 bases between them. The germline V gene encodes CDR1 MNHNY and CDR2 SVGAGI (reference sequence). This CDR3 contains 14 residues.

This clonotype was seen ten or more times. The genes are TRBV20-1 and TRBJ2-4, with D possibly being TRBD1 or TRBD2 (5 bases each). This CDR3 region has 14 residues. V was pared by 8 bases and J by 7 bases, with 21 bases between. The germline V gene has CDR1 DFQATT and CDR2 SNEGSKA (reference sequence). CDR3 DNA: TGCAGTACCCCGTCCCCTGGGGGATCGAACATTCAGTACTTC. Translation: CSTPSPGGSNIQYF.

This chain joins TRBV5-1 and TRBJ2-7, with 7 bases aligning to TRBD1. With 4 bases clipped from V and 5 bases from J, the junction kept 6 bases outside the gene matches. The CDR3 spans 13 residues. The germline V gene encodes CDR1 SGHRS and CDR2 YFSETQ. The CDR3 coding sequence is TGCGCCAGCAGCAGAACAGGGGTGAACGAGCAGTACTTC. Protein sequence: CASSRTGVNEQYF.

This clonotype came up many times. As DNA, the CDR3 is TGTGCCAGCAGCCTCGGGACAGGGGAGACTGAAGCTTTCTTT. Its translation: CASSLGTGETEAFF. V is TRBV3-1 and J is TRBJ1-1, with 10 bases identical to TRBD1. This CDR3 contains 14 residues. The V gene's germline CDR1 is LGHDT and CDR2 YNNKEL (reference sequence). V lost 4 bases to trimming and J lost 5 bases; unmatched junction nucleotides: 4.

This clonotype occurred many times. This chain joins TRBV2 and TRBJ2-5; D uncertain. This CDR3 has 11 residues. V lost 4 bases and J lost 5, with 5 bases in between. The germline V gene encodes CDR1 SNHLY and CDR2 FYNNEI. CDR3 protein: CASSGDETQYF. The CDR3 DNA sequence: TGTGCCAGCAGTGGAGACGAGACCCAGTACTTC.

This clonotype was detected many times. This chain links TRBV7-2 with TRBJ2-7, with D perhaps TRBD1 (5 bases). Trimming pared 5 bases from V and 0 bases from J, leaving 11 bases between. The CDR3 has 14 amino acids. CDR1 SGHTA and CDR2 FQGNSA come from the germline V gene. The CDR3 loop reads CASSLSGASYEQYF. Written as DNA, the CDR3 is TGTGCCAGCAGCCTCAGTGGGGCCTCCTACGAGCAGTACTTC.

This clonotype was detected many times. In DNA form, the CDR3 reads TGTGCCAGCAGTTTATCTTGGCAGGGGGCCGCTGAAGCTTTCTTT. Translated, it gives CASSLSWQGAAEAFF. The chain is built from TRBV28 and TRBJ1-1; 8 bases are shared with TRBD1. The CDR3 contains 15 residues. The V gene end was trimmed by 1 base and the J gene end by 6 bases; junction bases not matched to a gene: 7. Germline V gives CDR1 MDHEN, CDR2 SYDVKM.

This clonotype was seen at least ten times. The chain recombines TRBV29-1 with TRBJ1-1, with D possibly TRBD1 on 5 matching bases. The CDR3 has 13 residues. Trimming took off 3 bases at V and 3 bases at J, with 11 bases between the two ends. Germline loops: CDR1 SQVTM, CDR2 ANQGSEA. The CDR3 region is CSVEAGMDTEAFF. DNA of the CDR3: TGCAGCGTTGAGGCAGGGATGGACACTGAAGCTTTCTTT.

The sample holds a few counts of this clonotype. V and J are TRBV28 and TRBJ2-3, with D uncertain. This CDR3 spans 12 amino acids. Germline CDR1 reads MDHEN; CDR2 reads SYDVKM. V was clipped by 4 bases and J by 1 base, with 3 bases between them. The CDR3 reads CASSCGTDTQYF. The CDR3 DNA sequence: TGTGCCAGCAGTTGTGGCACAGATACGCAGTATTTT.

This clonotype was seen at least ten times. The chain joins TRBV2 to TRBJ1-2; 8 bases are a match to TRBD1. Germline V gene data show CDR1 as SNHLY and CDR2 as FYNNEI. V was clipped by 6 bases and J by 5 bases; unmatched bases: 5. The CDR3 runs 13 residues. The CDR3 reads CASRGQGSYGYTF. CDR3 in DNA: TGTGCCAGCAGAGGACAGGGCTCTTATGGCTACACCTTC.

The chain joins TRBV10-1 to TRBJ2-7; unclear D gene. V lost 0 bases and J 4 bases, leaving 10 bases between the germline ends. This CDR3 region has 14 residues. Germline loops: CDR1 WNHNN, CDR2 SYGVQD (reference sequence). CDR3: CASSESQIGYEQYF. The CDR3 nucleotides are TGCGCCAGCAGTGAGTCTCAAATAGGGTACGAGCAGTACTTC.

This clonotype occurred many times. The CDR3 protein is CAISAGYSRDTQYF. CDR3 DNA sequence: TGTGCCATCAGCGCAGGCTACTCCCGAGATACGCAGTATTTT. The chain is built from TRBV10-3 and TRBJ2-3; unclear D gene. V was shortened by 6 bases and J by 5 bases, with 15 bases between the two germline ends. The germline gives CDR1 ENHRY, CDR2 SYGVKD. The CDR3 is 14 residues long.

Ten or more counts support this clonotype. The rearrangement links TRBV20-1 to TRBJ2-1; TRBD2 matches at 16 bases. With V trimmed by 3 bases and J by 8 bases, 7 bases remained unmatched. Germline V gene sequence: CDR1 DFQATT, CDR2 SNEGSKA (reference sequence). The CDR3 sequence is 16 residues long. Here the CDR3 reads CSASLGLAGGPYEQFF. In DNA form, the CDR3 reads TGCAGTGCTAGCCTGGGACTAGCGGGAGGGCCCTATGAGCAGTTCTTC.